This TCR beta chain was sequenced for a study of CD8 T cells in ankylosing spondylitis. Findings of the study overall: Reportedly, matched ankylosing spondylitis synovial fluid was significantly enriched for disease-linked clones. Clones that were linked to disease were CD8+ and were relatively rare in peripheral blood.

This clonotype was seen a handful of times. Its antigen is not identified. The authors made TCR beta libraries by quantitative 5'-RACE with molecular barcodes. TCRdb fed the 5' RACE reads into MiXCR, producing one record per CDR3 protein. The top ten hold under 6% of the sample, which has around 99,000 distinct CDR3 sequences, around 9.4% seen once. The germline gives CDR1 MDHEN, CDR2 SYDVKM. CDR3 length equals 15 residues. J gave up 4 bases and V 3 bases, and 7 bases lay outside the gene matches. This sequence originates from a male donor with ankylosing spondylitis or in good health (not recorded which). The chain uses TRBV28 and TRBJ2-5; the match to TRBD1 covers 8 bases. Sequenced: blood, either unsorted or a sorted T cell fraction (not recorded which). As DNA, the CDR3 is TGTGCCAGCAGTTTCCATGGACAGGGTCTAGAGACCCAGTACTTC. Protein sequence: CASSFHGQGLETQYF. The variable domain in full, with the rest retrieved from reference TRBV28 and TRBJ2-5, is DVKVTQSSRYLVKRTGEKVFLECVQDMDHENMFWYRQDPGLGLRLIYFSYDVKMKEKGDIPEGYSVSREKKERFSLILESASTNQTSMYLCASSFHGQGLETQYFGPGTRLLVL.